Listed below are T cell receptor beta chains from one sample, sequenced in a study of shared clonotypes between healthy human individuals. Here immunoSEQ multiplex PCR was the method, and the copy in TCRdb shows in-frame clones only, minus some. The repertoire includes about 300,000 clones, under 80% of them detected once, and 10% sits in the top ten. The sample comprised memory CD4+ T cells sorted from blood. These receptor sequences come from a man aged 25 to 40 in good health. The conserved cysteine and the conserved F or W are not part of the CDR3 here. Part of the rows lack a size; the others show once, few, many or a class for expanded clones.

clone size | V gene | CDR3 protein
few | TRBV2 | ASSGTDNASGANVLT
NA | TRBV28 | ASSFLTIGGTDTQY
NA | TRBV27 | ASSRGLLSGANVLT
NA | TRBV19 | ASSKFSGSSDTQY
once | TRBV30 | AWGLGQGGNEQY
NA | TRBV6-5 | ASRDTSGSRYEQY
NA | TRBV10-3 | AARRDRESEQY
NA | TRBV28 | ASRLGQGEF
NA | TRBV19 | ASTETTGNTIY
once | TRBV5-4 | ASSPGGAGGETQY
few | TRBV6-1 | ASSEMGTGELF
NA | TRBV18 | ASSPPGGYENEQF
NA | TRBV10-3 | AIGQTLEGETQY
NA | TRBV6-6 | ASSRLATTYEQY
NA | TRBV5-1 | ASSLDGQLSTDTQY
once | TRBV5-6 | ASSLVGELEPQH
NA | TRBV7-9 | ASSYPLNTEAF
NA | TRBV5-1 | ASSLVGQGHEQY
few | TRBV6-5 | ASSYLTSGRPGELF
NA | TRBV28 | ASSLRASSYNEQF
NA | TRBV2 | ASSGPPWTGYDQPQH
NA | TRBV2 | ASSEGAGVGSGANVLT
NA | TRBV2 | ASSGPLTGELF